This T cell receptor beta chain is drawn from a study of shared T cell receptors in the human thymus listed by TCRdb under 2021. Study-wide context: The study examined how self-reactive, shared T-cell receptor alpha chains are generated in the human thymus.

For CDR1 and CDR2, the germline V gene (reference sequence) lists SEHNR and FQNEAQ. From the cysteine through the phenylalanine, the CDR3 covers 12 amino acids. Only the CDR3 portion is preserved as DNA: 36 bases, with reading frame beginning at the first base. The library was produced with the immunoSEQ multiplex PCR assay. TCRdb provides this immuneACCESS table in a form limited to in-frame rearrangements. Some clones are lacking; in checked studies, under half of them reflect an unresolved V gene, and why the rest are absent is not known. The sample records about 660,000 clones, approximately 90% of which are singletons. The ten largest make up about 0.01% of the sample. Regarding this clone: This receptor's antigen is unknown. The junction does not match germline at one end; this may be a read error.

This same sample was also part of a study on human thymus T cells. Taken from the second paper: Immunologically healthy infants undergoing open corrective cardiac surgery for congenital heart defects in Finland were used as donors. Thymus tissue was obtained as surgical resects removed during corrective cardiac surgery. V and J gene segment usage appeared biased in both thymic and peripheral blood repertoires. The related research found that thymic TCR repertoires overlapped highly between unrelated individuals. The study described the TCR alpha and beta repertoires in under 10 infant thymus samples and a few matching peripheral blood samples. The infant donors were about 6 to 244 days old, and the cohort included several males and a couple of females. Thymocytes were freed from the tissue by mechanical means and kept at -70 degrees C as pellets of roughly 9-34 million cells. A QIAsymphony instrument was used to extract genomic DNA from frozen cell pellets. The immunoSEQ multiplex PCR assay was used to amplify the TCRB and TCRAD loci from a standardized quantity of quality-controlled genomic DNA. The V(D)J region was spanned by amplicons of a length sufficient to cover the CDR3 and to identify V and J genes. Through the commercial immunoSEQ service, the amplicons were sequenced on an Illumina platform. Corrections for primer bias and sequencing errors followed previously described methods, while TCRAD and TCRB definitions were based on the IMGT database. The repertoires were analysed using immunoSEQ Analyzer 3.0 and VDJTools for basic statistics, V/J segment usage, diversity estimates, rarefaction and pairwise overlap. To estimate diversity, the Chao1, ChaoE, Efron-Thisted, Shannon and inverse Simpson indices were applied, and diversity was also estimated on datasets down-sampled to the smallest sample. Repertoire overlap was assessed by strict matching of CDR3 nucleotide sequence, V gene and J gene, and clustering was done by Jaccard-based multidimensional scaling. On average, thymus samples gave around 880,000 unique TCRB clonotypes, whereas blood samples gave approximately 84,000.

This receptor was taken from a boy under three years old with a congenital heart defect. Donor details come from another sample of the same person, matched by shared clones. The chain joins TRBV7-9 to TRBJ1-1, and 10 junctional nucleotides match TRBD1. The sequenced sample consisted of thymocytes. Here the CDR3 is given as CASSLRDRGGIF. The DNA sequence is given as TGTGCCAGCAGCTTAAGGGACAGGGGAGGGATCTTT.